The 18 T cell receptor beta chains below were found in one sample sequenced in a study of OX40 agonist ivuxolimab in advanced cancers. Using immunoSEQ multiplex PCR, the repertoire was profiled, and TCRdb retains in-frame clones only, with some absent. The data hold roughly 64,000 clones, with roughly 80% observed a single time. The sequenced sample was CD4+ or CD8+ T cells sorted from blood, obtained in a trial of the OX40 agonist ivuxolimab. These receptors were taken from an adult with an advanced solid tumor such as melanoma, head and neck, liver or kidney cancer.

This chain connects TRBV9 to TRBJ2-1, with unresolved D. Trimming took 1 base from V and 6 from J, leaving 5 bases between them. CDR1 is SGDLS and CDR2 is YYNGEE in the germline V gene. CDR3 length: 12 residues. For the CDR3, the DNA is TGTGCCAGCAGCGTAAACCCCAATGAGCAGTTCTTC. Its translation: CASSVNPNEQFF. The full variable domain, rest sourced from reference TRBV9 and TRBJ2-1, is DSGVTQTPKHLITATGQRVTLRCSPRSGDLSVYWYQQSLDQGLQFLIQYYNGEERAKGNILERFSAQQFPDLHSELNLSSLELGDSALYFCASSVNPNEQFFGPGTRLTVL.

The V gene is TRBV7-8, the J gene TRBJ1-2; D gene uncertain. Trimming took off 5 bases at V and 8 bases at J, with 12 bases between the two ends. This CDR3 region has 12 residues. Germline CDR1 SGHVS, CDR2 FQNEAQ. The CDR3 here is CASSENGGGYTF. CDR3 in DNA: TGTGCCAGCAGCGAAAACGGCGGGGGCTACACCTTC.

V usage is TRBV5-1 and J usage is TRBJ1-4, with D maybe TRBD1 (5 bases). The CDR3 loop spans 14 amino acids. The germline CDR1 and CDR2 sequences are SGHRS and YFSETQ. Deletions cut 4 bases from V and 5 bases from J, with 12 bases between. The CDR3 nucleotides are TGCGCCAGCAGCGTGGGACGGCAGAATGAAAAACTGTTTTTT. Translation gives CASSVGRQNEKLFF.

The V gene is TRBV2, the J gene TRBJ1-1; maybe TRBD1 (6 bases). The CDR3 is 14 residues long. From germline, CDR1 is SNHLY and CDR2 FYNNEI. The germline V and J ends were trimmed by 6 bases and 0 bases, with 11 bases remaining between them. CDR3 residues: CASRLQGMNTEAFF. The CDR3, as DNA: TGTGCCAGCAGGTTACAGGGCATGAACACTGAAGCTTTCTTT.

This clone was observed a handful of times. CDR3 nucleotide sequence: TGTGCCAGCAGTTCAGGGAATCGCTACGAGCAGTACTTC. Translating gives CASSSGNRYEQYF. The chain is built from TRBV6-6 and TRBJ2-7; D is perhaps TRBD1 (5 bases). This CDR3 contains 13 residues. Trimming removed 4 bases from V and 3 bases from J, with 10 bases in between. Germline CDR1 MNHNY, CDR2 SVGAGI (reference sequence).

This chain links TRBV12-2 with TRBJ1-4. TRBV12-2 is a listed pseudogene. The CDR3 consists of 19 residues. CDR3 bases: TGTGCAAGTCGCTTAGCGCCGCCAATAGGTGTTGCAACTAATGAAAAACTGTTTTTT. Translation gives CASRLAPPIGVATNEKLFF.

The chain links TRBV7-8 to TRBJ2-1; D ambiguous. The germline V gene has CDR1 SGHVS and CDR2 FQNEAQ. The CDR3 spans 13 residues. V was trimmed by 5 bases and J by 5 bases, leaving 10 bases between them. CDR3 coding DNA: TGTGCCAGCAGCCTAAACCGGGACAATGAGCAGTTCTTC. Amino acids: CASSLNRDNEQFF.

The V call is TRBV7-3, the J call TRBJ1-1, with D maybe TRBD1 (6 bases). This CDR3 is 15 amino acids long. The V gene's germline CDR1 is SGHTA and CDR2 FQGTGA. V gave up 5 bases and J gave up 0 bases, with 13 bases separating them. CDR3 bases: TGTGCCAGCAGCCCCCTACAGGGAGTGAACACTGAAGCTTTCTTT. Its protein product is CASSPLQGVNTEAFF.

V usage is TRBV27 and J usage is TRBJ1-4; D remains ambiguous. The CDR3 is 14 residues long. V was pared by 2 bases and J by 8 bases, with 12 bases between. Germline V gene lookup returns CDR1 MNHEY and CDR2 SMNVEV (reference sequence). This chain's CDR3 is CASSLTPTSEKLFF. DNA for the CDR3: TGTGCCAGCAGTTTAACTCCAACGAGCGAAAAACTGTTTTTT.

This chain links TRBV6-5 with TRBJ1-1, with D tentatively TRBD1 (5 bases). Germline V gene lookup returns CDR1 MNHEY and CDR2 SVGAGI. The CDR3 is 15 amino acids. V lost 7 bases, J lost 3 bases, and 18 bases lay in between. CDR3 nucleotide sequence: TGTGCCAGCACACCGTGGGGGACGGAGCACACTGAAGCTTTCTTT. As protein: CASTPWGTEHTEAFF.

This chain uses TRBV5-6 with TRBJ2-5, with a tentative D call TRBD1 (6 bases). The CDR3 extends over 16 amino acids. V was cut by 1 base and J by 2 bases, with 15 bases left in between. CDR1 is SGHDT and CDR2 is YYEEEE in the germline V gene. CDR3 protein: CASSLRAGVGQETQYF. The CDR3 DNA reads as TGTGCCAGCAGCTTGAGGGCAGGGGTTGGACAAGAGACCCAGTACTTC.

Ten or more counts support this clone. Other DNA sequences in the same sample also yield this CDR3. This chain uses TRBV6-5 with TRBJ1-3; D not certain. The germline V gene has CDR1 MNHEY and CDR2 SVGAGI. The CDR3 totals 14 residues. Trimming cost V 4 bases and J 4 bases, with 11 bases left between them. The CDR3 region is CASSLLGLGNTIYF. CDR3 DNA sequence: TGTGCCAGCAGTTTGTTGGGATTAGGAAACACCATATATTTT.

The gene calls are TRBV5-1 and TRBJ2-1, with 10 bases matching TRBD1. Germline loops: CDR1 SGHRS, CDR2 YFSETQ. V was pared by 5 bases and J by 3 bases, with 5 bases of the junction left unmatched. This CDR3 contains 15 residues. CDR3: CASRQTGGGYNEQFF. CDR3 in DNA: TGCGCCAGCAGGCAGACAGGGGGCGGCTACAATGAGCAGTTCTTC.

The J gene is TRBJ1-5, the V gene TRBV28, with 9 bases matching TRBD1. Germline lookup yields CDR1 MDHEN and CDR2 SYDVKM. The length of the CDR3 is 16 residues. The V and J ends lost 6 bases and 7 bases, in that order; junction bases with no gene match: 13. CDR3 protein: CASSPGGTGSGQPQHF. The CDR3 bases are TGTGCCAGCAGCCCGGGCGGGACAGGGAGCGGGCAGCCCCAGCATTTT.

The J gene is TRBJ1-2, the V gene TRBV19; no clear D. Germline V CDR1 and CDR2: LNHDA, SQIVND (reference sequence). Trimming pared 0 bases from V and 8 bases from J, leaving 19 bases between. The CDR3 loop spans 16 amino acids. The CDR3 sequence: CASSIDVFGSLYGYTF. The DNA for the CDR3 is TGTGCCAGTAGTATAGATGTCTTTGGCTCCCTTTACGGCTACACCTTC.

This clone was counted once. This chain joins TRBV2 and TRBJ1-1, with D uncertain. The CDR3 runs 12 residues. V lost 9 bases and J 0 bases, leaving 8 bases between the germline ends. CDR1 and CDR2 from the germline V gene are SNHLY and FYNNEI. The CDR3 here is CASNRLNTEAFF. The CDR3 coding sequence is TGTGCCAGTAACAGATTGAACACTGAAGCTTTCTTT.

This clone was observed a few times. The gene calls are TRBV7-2 and TRBJ2-4; D not certain. CDR3 length equals 11 residues. Germline assignment: CDR1 SGHTA and CDR2 FQGNSA. Trimming took off 2 bases at V and 8 bases at J, with 4 bases between the two ends. The CDR3 here is CASSLFDIQYF. The CDR3 nucleotides read TGTGCCAGCAGCTTATTCGACATTCAGTACTTC.

The chain joins TRBV7-2 to TRBJ1-1, with D possibly being TRBD1 (5 bases). With 1 base removed from V and 6 bases from J, the gap between germline ends came to 15 bases. Germline loops: CDR1 SGHTA, CDR2 FQGNSA. This CDR3 is built from 15 residues. The chain's CDR3 is CASSLVGSGGSEAFF. For the CDR3, the DNA is TGTGCCAGCAGCTTAGTAGGTTCTGGGGGGTCTGAAGCTTTCTTT.